The TCR beta chain described here comes from a study of T cell changes during pregnancy in multiple sclerosis. Produced via immunoSEQ multiplex PCR; TCRdb's table is partial and in-frame only. The table records about 44,000 clones, 96% of them present only once. Sequencing was performed on peripheral blood, taken in the second trimester of pregnancy. The receptor was isolated from a female donor with multiple sclerosis, enrolled in a pregnancy study.

CDR3: CASRASGVYEQYF. The CDR3 DNA follows: TGTGCCAGCAGGGCTAGCGGGGTTTACGAGCAGTACTTC. The rearrangement links TRBV2 to TRBJ2-7; TRBD2 matches at 9 bases. With V trimmed by 6 bases and J by 4 bases, 4 bases remained unmatched. The CDR3 extends over 13 amino acids. The germline V gene has CDR1 SNHLY and CDR2 FYNNEI.